These 10 T cell receptor beta chains were all obtained from the same sample, sequenced in a study of radiotherapy plus CTLA-4 blockade in lung cancer. Here immunoSEQ multiplex PCR was the method, and the copy in TCRdb shows in-frame clones only, minus some. The data hold about 77,000 clones, with roughly four fifths observed a single time. The specimen comprised peripheral blood, sampled from a patient treated with radiotherapy plus ipilimumab. The receptors were gathered from a human donor with non-small cell lung cancer whose response to radiotherapy plus ipilimumab could not be evaluated.

This chain joins TRBV11-1 and TRBJ2-5; TRBD1 aligns across 7 bases. CDR3 length equals 14 residues. Germline CDR1 reads SGHAT; CDR2 reads FQDESV (reference sequence). Trimming at V came to 2 bases and at J to 2 bases, leaving 2 bases not matched to a gene. CDR3 DNA sequence: TGTGCCAGCAGCTTAAGGGGGCTACAAGAGACCCAGTACTTC. Translating gives CASSLRGLQETQYF.

This chain uses TRBV5-1 with TRBJ2-3; TRBD1 matches at 10 bases. V lost 0 bases to trimming and J lost 4 bases; unmatched junction nucleotides: 5. The CDR3 runs to 16 residues. Germline V gene lookup returns CDR1 SGHRS and CDR2 YFSETQ. The CDR3 DNA reads TGCGCCAGCAGCTTGGGCCGGGACAGGGGCGCAGATACGCAGTATTTT. Translation gives CASSLGRDRGADTQYF.

This clone was counted a single time. The chain has TRBV18 and TRBJ2-5, with TRBD2 matching over 7 bases. V lost 2 bases and J lost 1; bases outside the gene matches: 1. Germline CDR1 KGHSH, CDR2 LQKENI. CDR3 size: 14 residues. The CDR3 nucleotides read TGTGCCAGCTCACCAGGGACTACCCAAGAGACCCAGTACTTC. It is translated as CASSPGTTQETQYF.

The chain recombines TRBV19 with TRBJ2-5, with D perhaps matching TRBD2 (6 bases). The germline gives CDR1 LNHDA, CDR2 SQIVND (reference sequence). V was pared by 1 base and J by 0 bases, with 9 bases between. The CDR3 loop spans 15 amino acids. The CDR3 loop reads CASSIGEVYQETQYF. In DNA form, the CDR3 reads TGTGCCAGTAGTATAGGGGAGGTTTACCAAGAGACCCAGTACTTC.

V and J are TRBV6-6 and TRBJ2-3; TRBD2 matches at 8 bases. CDR3 size: 15 residues. Unmatched junction bases numbered 2, after V lost 2 bases and J lost 1 base. Germline assignment: CDR1 MNHNY and CDR2 SVGAGI (reference sequence). The CDR3: CASSYGRGGTDTQYF. The CDR3 DNA sequence: TGTGCCAGCAGTTACGGGCGGGGGGGCACAGATACGCAGTATTTT.

V gene TRBV19 combines with J gene TRBJ1-6, with D unclear. The CDR3 has 14 amino acids. Germline CDR1 reads LNHDA; CDR2 reads SQIVND (reference sequence). Trimming removed 0 bases from V and 7 bases from J, with 7 bases in between. The CDR3 DNA is TGTGCCAGTAGTATAGAGGCGGAAAATTCACCCCTCCACTTT. It codes for CASSIEAENSPLHF.

The chain recombines TRBV30 with TRBJ1-1; D is unresolved. The germline gives CDR1 GTSNPN, CDR2 SVGIG (reference sequence). The CDR3 is 13 amino acids. V was trimmed by 0 bases and J by 4 bases, leaving 9 bases between them. The CDR3 loop is CAWSVSSVTEAFF. CDR3 sequence (DNA): TGTGCCTGGAGTGTATCTTCAGTCACTGAAGCTTTCTTT.

The chain is built from TRBV9 and TRBJ2-3, with 8 nucleotides matching TRBD2. CDR1 is SGDLS, CDR2 YYNGEE, per germline. With 4 bases clipped from V and 3 bases from J, the junction kept 13 bases outside the gene matches. The CDR3 length is 17 residues. This CDR3 is CASSPTILAGGTDTQYF. For the CDR3, the DNA is TGTGCCAGCAGCCCGACGATTTTGGCGGGAGGTACAGATACGCAGTATTTT.

The chain carries TRBV5-8 and TRBJ1-5; 7 bases align to TRBD1. This CDR3 is built from 16 residues. The germline V gene has CDR1 SGHTS and CDR2 YDEGEE. J lost 0 bases, V lost 4 bases, and 7 bases had no gene match. The CDR3 loop reads CASSGGTAYSNQPQHF. CDR3 bases: TGTGCCAGCAGCGGGGGGACAGCTTATAGCAATCAGCCCCAGCATTTT.

The V and J genes are TRBV19 and TRBJ2-5; 10 bases are a match to TRBD1. The J call is uncertain, as TRBJ2-7 better fits the DNA end. Germline lookup yields CDR1 LNHDA and CDR2 SQIVND (reference sequence). This CDR3 is built from 15 residues. This CDR3 reads CASSIGTGVAYEQYF. In DNA form, the CDR3 reads TGTGCCAGTAGTATCGGGACAGGGGTAGCCTACGAGCAGTACTTC.